This T cell receptor beta chain is from a study of blood T cell repertoires in COVID-19. Study-level information: Samples of COVID-19 (acute and convalescent) were obtained from the United States, Italy and Spain. The cDNA or gDNA used as material had been derived from T cells, B-cell-depleted T cells, or PBMCs.

Worth noting for this clone: Other DNA sequences in this specimen translate into the identical CDR3.

In the study's own analysis: Amplification of reference gene primers provided the estimated nucleated cell counts. Only in-frame clones appear in the TCRdb table, and some are missing; sequencing was by immunoSEQ multiplex PCR. That table gives V, J and clone size, and the DNA gave D and trimming. The repertoire holds roughly 390,000 clones, 85% seen once, with 3.5% to 4% in the top ten. Trimming cost V 3 bases and J 4 bases, with 6 bases left between them. In germline, CDR1 is MDHEN, CDR2 SYDVKM. The CDR3 sequence is 12 residues long. Sample: peripheral blood. This chain uses TRBV28 with TRBJ1-2, with D maybe TRBD1 (6 bases). This clonotype was sampled from a woman in her late teens or twenties with acute or convalescent COVID-19. CDR3 region: CASSFRGYGYTF. The CDR3 DNA reads TGTGCCAGCAGTTTCAGGGGCTATGGCTACACCTTC.